This T cell receptor beta chain is drawn from a study of T cells after yellow fever vaccination. Overall study findings and caveats: There was a possibility that FACS-sorted repertoires contained abundant clonotypes contaminating from the bulk population. After the booster, approximately 96% of CD4 and more than 85% of CD8 primary-response clones were re-detected.

Each CDR3 protein is one row after TCRdb ran MiXCR on the 5' RACE reads. Altogether more than 90,000 distinct CDR3 sequences are present, 7.2% being singletons, with the ten largest covering approximately 2.7%. Germline CDR1 and CDR2: LGHNA and YNFKEQ. V shed 1 base and J shed 1 base, with 19 bases lying between them. This CDR3 has 18 amino acids. About this clonotype itself: What it binds is not known.

The sequence derives from a man younger than 35 who received the YFV17D yellow fever vaccine. The chain couples TRBV4-2 to TRBJ1-1; D call uncertain. Sequenced material: CD4+ T cells sorted from PBMCs, taken roughly 47 days after the first yellow fever vaccination. The CDR3 DNA reads as TGTGCCAGCAGCCAAGTAACGGTATCGCACATAAAGAACACTGAAGCTTTCTTT. Its translation: CASSQVTVSHIKNTEAFF.